Listed below are T cell receptor beta chains from one sample, sequenced in a study of identical twins. One entry per CDR3 protein results from TCRdb running MiXCR on the 5' RACE reads. This table holds 410,000 or so distinct CDR3 sequences, about 18% found once. The sequenced material came from naive T cells sorted from blood. The receptors here all came from a man between 50 and 59 years old in good health. The CDR3 runs from the conserved cysteine through the conserved F or W. Fields, in order: D gene, clone size, J gene, V gene, CDR3 DNA, CDR3 protein. D genes are given only for firm matches. The size field is filled for only some rows; it gives once, few, many or a size class.

d_call: TRBD2; clone_size: .; j_call: TRBJ2-1; v_call: TRBV20-1; cdr3_nt: TGCAGTGCTAGAGGGTTCGGGACTAGCGTCTACAATGAGCAGTTCTTC; cdr3_aa: CSARGFGTSVYNEQFF
d_call: .; clone_size: .; j_call: TRBJ2-7; v_call: TRBV6-1; cdr3_nt: TGTGCCAGCAGGAAATATTCGGACACCTACGAGCAGTACTTC; cdr3_aa: CASRKYSDTYEQYF
d_call: TRBD2; clone_size: many; j_call: TRBJ2-1; v_call: TRBV4-2; cdr3_nt: TGTGCCAGCAGAATTAGACTAGCCGGTGAGCAGTTCTTC; cdr3_aa: CASRIRLAGEQFF
d_call: .; clone_size: .; j_call: TRBJ2-1; v_call: TRBV6-2/TRBV6-3; cdr3_nt: TGTGCCAGCAGGGATCCAAACAATGAGCAGTTCTTC; cdr3_aa: CASRDPNNEQFF
d_call: .; clone_size: .; j_call: TRBJ2-1; v_call: TRBV20-1; cdr3_nt: TGCAGTGCTAAGTATGAGGACTACCCGATTACCTACAATGAGCAGTTCTTC; cdr3_aa: CSAKYEDYPITYNEQFF
d_call: .; clone_size: many; j_call: TRBJ2-2; v_call: TRBV7-7; cdr3_nt: TGTGCCAGCAGCTCACACACCGGGGAGCTGTTTTTT; cdr3_aa: CASSSHTGELFF
d_call: .; clone_size: many; j_call: TRBJ2-2; v_call: TRBV5-6; cdr3_nt: TGTGCCAGCAGTTTAATTCAGATATTAATCCCCGCGAACACCGGGGAGCTGTTTTTT; cdr3_aa: CASSLIQILIPANTGELFF
d_call: .; clone_size: .; j_call: TRBJ2-3; v_call: TRBV7-9; cdr3_nt: TGTGCCAGCAGCCCCACGGGACACCCCACAGATACGCAGTATTTT; cdr3_aa: CASSPTGHPTDTQYF
d_call: .; clone_size: few; j_call: TRBJ1-2; v_call: TRBV7-9; cdr3_nt: TGTGCCAGCAGCCCGGGGGCCGGAGAGGCTAACTATAGCTACACCTTC; cdr3_aa: CASSPGAGEANYSYTF
d_call: .; clone_size: .; j_call: TRBJ2-2; v_call: TRBV4-2; cdr3_nt: TGTGCCAGCAGCCAAGCATTAGTAGCAGGGAGGATAAATGCCGGGGAGCTGTTTTTT; cdr3_aa: CASSQALVAGRINAGELFF
d_call: .; clone_size: few; j_call: TRBJ1-2; v_call: TRBV7-2; cdr3_nt: TGTGCCAGCAGCTTAGCGGGTGCTGCTGGCTACACCTTC; cdr3_aa: CASSLAGAAGYTF
d_call: TRBD2; clone_size: .; j_call: TRBJ2-2; v_call: TRBV7-9; cdr3_nt: TGTGCCAGCAGCCTTCCTAGCGGGAGAACCGGGGAGCTGTTTTTT; cdr3_aa: CASSLPSGRTGELFF
d_call: TRBD2; clone_size: many; j_call: TRBJ2-1; v_call: TRBV5-1; cdr3_nt: TGCGCCAGCAGCCCCTCGCCGGGACTAGGTCAAGAGGAGCAGTTCTTC; cdr3_aa: CASSPSPGLGQEEQFF
d_call: TRBD2; clone_size: many; j_call: TRBJ2-3; v_call: TRBV10-3; cdr3_nt: TGTGCCATCAGTGAGGGGACTAGCGTGGGGACAGATACGCAGTATTTT; cdr3_aa: CAISEGTSVGTDTQYF
d_call: .; clone_size: few; j_call: TRBJ2-3; v_call: TRBV29-1; cdr3_nt: TGCAGCGCCGGGACGCGTGCCACAGATACGCAGTATTTT; cdr3_aa: CSAGTRATDTQYF
d_call: .; clone_size: .; j_call: TRBJ2-7; v_call: TRBV11-2; cdr3_nt: TGTGCCAGCACTGATGGGCTACTCTCCTACGAGCAGTACTTC; cdr3_aa: CASTDGLLSYEQYF
d_call: .; clone_size: .; j_call: TRBJ2-1; v_call: TRBV18; cdr3_nt: TGTGCCAGCTCACCCGGCAGGGTGAATGAGCAGTTCTTC; cdr3_aa: CASSPGRVNEQFF